The present entry profiles one TCR beta chain with its context. Its antigen remains unknown. This sample was taken from a study of Ad26.COV2.S vaccination and SARS-CoV-2 variants. Libraries were prepared by immunoSEQ multiplex PCR; TCRdb keeps only in-frame clonotypes and omits some of them. The data hold approximately 90,000 clones, with roughly 84% observed a single time. The CDR3 is made up of 12 amino acids. Trimming cost V 6 bases and J 1 base, with 7 bases left between them. The V gene's germline CDR1 is MNHEY and CDR2 SMNVEV (reference sequence). Study-level results: With respect to non-spike TCR breadth, vaccine and placebo recipients were similar. Compared with placebo recipients, vaccine recipients had higher spike-specific TCR breadth. Post-vaccination breadth of spike-specific CD8+ and CD4+ T cell responses was reportedly substantial. Total responses of T cells may have been underestimated by the analyses of TCR breadth and depth.

The TCR sequence derives from a human donor who had recovered from COVID-19. This specimen consisted of peripheral blood, obtained after recovery from COVID-19. V gene TRBV27 combines with J gene TRBJ2-7, with a tentative D call TRBD1 (5 bases). The CDR3 protein is CASSQGSYEQYF. CDR3 coding DNA: TGTGCCAGCAGCCAGGGTTCCTACGAGCAGTACTTC.